Below, 7 T cell receptor beta chains from the same sample are listed, as sequenced in a study of blood T cell repertoires in COVID-19. TCRdb's copy holds only in-frame clones and misses some; the assay was immunoSEQ multiplex PCR. The table lists approximately 150,000 clones, about 87% of them singletons. Specimen: PBMCs or T cells enriched from blood (not recorded which). Every receptor here comes from a man between 45 and 60 years old in a cohort exposed to, infected with or recovered from COVID-19 (not recorded which).

This sequence joins TRBV2 and TRBJ1-1; unclear D gene. Germline-derived CDR1 and CDR2 are SNHLY and FYNNEI. V lost 8 bases to trimming and J lost 4 bases, with 5 bases between them. The CDR3 runs to 10 residues. Here the CDR3 DNA reads TGTGCCAGCTTAGTCACTGAAGCTTTCTTT. Residues: CASLVTEAFF. The full variable domain, rest sourced from reference TRBV2 and TRBJ1-1, is EPEVTQTPSHQVTQMGQEVILRCVPISNHLYFYWYRQILGQKVEFLVSFYNNEISEKSEIFDDQFSVERPDGSNFTLKIRSTKLEDSAMYFCASLVTEAFFGQGTRLTVV.

The chain is built from TRBV18 and TRBJ1-5; the match to TRBD1 covers 7 bases. Germline CDR1 is KGHSH and CDR2 is LQKENI. V gave up 4 bases and J gave up 5 bases; unmatched junction bases: 2. The CDR3 is 13 residues long. CDR3 coding DNA: TGTGCCAGCTCACAGGGACAGCATCAGCCCCAGCATTTT. Its translation is CASSQGQHQPQHF.

The rearrangement joins TRBV21-1 to TRBJ2-1; the table assigns TRBD2, which was not confirmed against the DNA. TRBV21-1 is termed a pseudogene. The CDR3 has 16 amino acids. This CDR3 reads CASSWRGTSGPNEQFF. Written as DNA, the CDR3 is TGTGCCAGCAGCTGGAGGGGGACTAGCGGCCCCAATGAGCAGTTCTTC.

The V and J genes are TRBV12-3 or TRBV12-4 and TRBJ1-1, with D uncertain. This CDR3 is 12 amino acids long. V shed 6 bases and J shed 7 bases, with 12 bases lying between them. The CDR3 reads CASSLGRFEAFF. CDR3 coding DNA: TGTGCCAGCAGCTTGGGCCGTTTTGAAGCTTTCTTT.

The chain combines TRBV18 with TRBJ2-1; TRBD2 matches 8 bases. The CDR3 extends over 15 amino acids. The V segment lost 3 bases and the J segment 9 bases; nucleotides outside the gene matches: 10. Germline CDR1 and CDR2: KGHSH and LQKENI. For the CDR3, the DNA is TGTGCCAGCTCACCTGGGCTGGGAGCGGGAGTTGAGCAGTTCTTC. Protein sequence: CASSPGLGAGVEQFF.

The chain combines TRBV19 with TRBJ1-3, with 7 bases identical to TRBD1. V dropped 3 bases and J dropped 0; count of bases not matched to a gene: 2. The length of the CDR3 is 15 residues. From germline, CDR1 is LNHDA and CDR2 SQIVND (reference sequence). This CDR3 reads CASSMGTASGNTIYF. The CDR3 bases are TGTGCCAGTAGTATGGGGACAGCCTCTGGAAACACCATATATTTT.

V is TRBV5-1 and J is TRBJ2-7, with 13 bases fitting TRBD2. CDR3 length: 16 residues. V was clipped by 4 bases and J by 6 bases; unmatched bases: 10. The V gene's germline CDR1 is SGHRS and CDR2 YFSETQ. Here the CDR3 reads CASSLPTSGRGSEQYF. The CDR3 region has the DNA TGCGCCAGCAGCCTGCCAACTAGCGGGAGGGGAAGCGAGCAGTACTTC.